These 25 T cell receptor beta chains share one sample of origin, sequenced in a study of cytomegalovirus exposure and HLA in healthy donors. The primer mix had 60 Vbeta and 13 Jbeta primers. Clones were sequenced by immunoSEQ multiplex PCR, and TCRdb holds only the in-frame ones, with some missing. This sample has 160,000 or so clones, with roughly four fifths found just once. Sample: PBMCs. The receptors originated from a man aged 50-59 years in good health and CMV-seropositive.

This rearrangement joins TRBV5-1 to TRBJ1-6; 11 bases align to TRBD1. This CDR3 is 16 amino acids long. Trimming cost V 0 bases and J 7 bases; bases outside gene matches: 3. From germline, CDR1 is SGHRS and CDR2 YFSETQ. CDR3: CASSLEGTGGNSPLHF. Written as DNA, the CDR3 is TGCGCCAGCAGCTTGGAAGGGACAGGGGGGAATTCACCCCTCCACTTT.

The chain couples TRBV6-6 to TRBJ1-1; 7 positions agree with TRBD1. The germline V gene has CDR1 MNHNY and CDR2 SVGAGI (reference sequence). With V trimmed by 6 bases and J by 3 bases, 13 bases remained unmatched. CDR3 length: 16 amino acids. The CDR3 DNA is TGTGCCAGCAGGGAAACGTACAGGGGTCGGGACACTGAAGCTTTCTTT. Translated, it gives CASRETYRGRDTEAFF.

The chain couples TRBV30 to TRBJ2-6; D is perhaps TRBD2 (5 bases). Trimming removed 4 bases from V and 1 base from J, with 14 bases in between. Germline V gene lookup returns CDR1 GTSNPN and CDR2 SVGIG (reference sequence). CDR3 length: 16 residues. The DNA of the CDR3 is TGTGCCTGGAAACTAGGTTTAGGGTCTGGGGCCAACGTCCTGACTTTC. Translated, it gives CAWKLGLGSGANVLTF.

The chain recombines TRBV7-2 with TRBJ2-5; 11 positions agree with TRBD2. Trimming cost V 1 base and J 2 bases; bases outside gene matches: 3. The V gene's germline CDR1 is SGHTA and CDR2 FQGNSA. The CDR3 is 16 residues long. CDR3 amino acids: CASSLGASGGQETQYF. CDR3 sequence (DNA): TGTGCCAGCAGCTTAGGGGCTAGCGGGGGGCAAGAGACCCAGTACTTC.

V gene TRBV19 combines with J gene TRBJ2-5; TRBD2 agrees at 7 bases. Unmatched junction bases numbered 9, after V lost 3 bases and J lost 5 bases. The CDR3 has 15 amino acids. Germline CDR1 reads LNHDA; CDR2 reads SQIVND (reference sequence). Here the CDR3 reads CASSIGGGSGETQYF. CDR3 in DNA: TGTGCCAGTAGTATTGGCGGGGGATCCGGGGAGACCCAGTACTTC. The full variable domain, with the rest looked up from reference TRBV19 and TRBJ2-5, is DGGITQSPKYLFRKEGQNVTLSCEQNLNHDAMYWYRQDPGQGLRLIYYSQIVNDFQKGDIAEGYSVSREKKESFPLTVTSAQKNPTAFYLCASSIGGGSGETQYFGPGTRLLVL.

The V gene is TRBV5-1, the J gene TRBJ2-4, with D tentatively TRBD1 (5 bases). Germline V gene lookup returns CDR1 SGHRS and CDR2 YFSETQ. Between the trimmed V and J ends, which lost 0 bases and 4 bases, there was a span of 5 bases. The CDR3 loop spans 13 amino acids. CDR3 protein: CASSLGQKNIQYF. The CDR3 nucleotides read TGCGCCAGCAGCTTGGGACAGAAAAACATTCAGTACTTC. The entire variable domain, with the rest obtained from reference TRBV5-1 and TRBJ2-4, is as follows: KAGVTQTPRYLIKTRGQQVTLSCSPISGHRSVSWYQQTPGQGLQFLFEYFSETQRNKGNFPGRFSGRQFSNSRSEMNVSTLELGDSALYLCASSLGQKNIQYFGAGTRLSVL.

V is TRBV19 and J is TRBJ1-4; 9 bases align to TRBD1. CDR3 length: 14 amino acids. Per the germline V gene, CDR1 is LNHDA and CDR2 is SQIVND (reference sequence). Unmatched junction bases numbered 3, after V lost 5 bases and J lost 5 bases. The CDR3 protein is CASSVQGANEKLFF. The CDR3 DNA reads TGTGCCAGTAGTGTACAGGGGGCGAATGAAAAACTGTTTTTT.

The rearrangement joins TRBV27 to TRBJ1-6; no firm D call. V was trimmed by 6 bases and J by 7 bases, leaving 19 bases between them. The CDR3 consists of 16 residues. The germline V gene encodes CDR1 MNHEY and CDR2 SMNVEV (reference sequence). CDR3 residues: CASRLSGDDGNSPLHF. CDR3 bases: TGTGCCAGCAGACTTTCCGGAGACGACGGGAATTCACCCCTCCACTTT.

J is TRBJ2-3 and V is TRBV7-3, with 10 bases matching TRBD2. The CDR3 consists of 14 residues. The V segment lost 5 bases and the J segment 6 bases; nucleotides outside the gene matches: 5. Germline-derived CDR1 and CDR2 are SGHTA and FQGTGA. CDR3 protein: CASSPGLAADTQYF. DNA for the CDR3: TGTGCCAGCAGCCCTGGACTAGCGGCCGATACGCAGTATTTT. Looking up the rest from reference TRBV7-3 and TRBJ2-3 gives the full variable domain: GAGVSQTPSNKVTEKGKYVELRCDPISGHTALYWYRQSLGQGPEFLIYFQGTGAADDSGLPNDRFFAVRPEGSVSTLKIQRTERGDSAVYLCASSPGLAADTQYFGPGTRLTVL.

The chain carries TRBV6-6 and TRBJ2-1, with 11 bases lining up with TRBD2. V lost 10 bases and J lost 5; bases outside the gene matches: 4. CDR3 length: 13 amino acids. Germline V gene lookup returns CDR1 MNHNY and CDR2 SVGAGI (reference sequence). The CDR3 region is CANSGLADNEQFF. For the CDR3, the DNA is TGTGCCAACTCGGGACTAGCGGACAATGAGCAGTTCTTC.

The rearrangement joins TRBV28 to TRBJ1-5; 9 bases match TRBD1. The CDR3 runs 14 residues. Per the germline V gene, CDR1 is MDHEN and CDR2 is SYDVKM. V was pared by 6 bases and J by 6 bases, with 6 bases of the junction left unmatched. The CDR3 DNA is TGTGCCAGCAGCAGACAGGGGGTGAGTCAGCCCCAGCATTTT. Encoded protein: CASSRQGVSQPQHF.

J is TRBJ2-5 and V is TRBV19; TRBD1 matches at 10 bases. CDR3 length equals 15 residues. V lost 6 bases and J lost 2; bases outside the gene matches: 6. CDR1 and CDR2 from the germline V gene are LNHDA and SQIVND (reference sequence). The DNA for the CDR3 is TGTGCCAGTAGCAAAGGGACAGGGGAACAAGAGACCCAGTACTTC. This codes for CASSKGTGEQETQYF.

CDR3 nucleotide sequence: TGTGCCAGCAGCTCCAAGAGAAGCGGGAGGGCAGAGACCCAGTACTTC. Protein sequence: CASSSKRSGRAETQYF. The chain employs TRBV7-2 and TRBJ2-5; TRBD2 matches at 10 bases. V gave up 4 bases and J gave up 4 bases; unmatched junction bases: 9. This CDR3 has 16 amino acids. Germline V lookup: CDR1 SGHTA, CDR2 FQGNSA. The full variable domain, completed using reference TRBV7-2 and TRBJ2-5, is GAGVSQSPSNKVTEKGKDVELRCDPISGHTALYWYRQSLGQGLEFLIYFQGNSAPDKSGLPSDRFSAERTGGSVSTLTIQRTQQEDSAVYLCASSSKRSGRAETQYFGPGTRLLVL.

The rearrangement joins TRBV5-1 to TRBJ1-1, with D tentatively TRBD1 (6 bases). V lost 0 bases to trimming and J lost 5 bases, with 14 bases between them. The V gene's germline CDR1 is SGHRS and CDR2 YFSETQ. The CDR3 has 15 amino acids. CDR3 nucleotides: TGCGCCAGCAGCTTGGTAGGCAGGGGTGGTACTGAAGCTTTCTTT. Encoded protein: CASSLVGRGGTEAFF. The variable domain in full, completed from reference TRBV5-1 and TRBJ1-1, reads KAGVTQTPRYLIKTRGQQVTLSCSPISGHRSVSWYQQTPGQGLQFLFEYFSETQRNKGNFPGRFSGRQFSNSRSEMNVSTLELGDSALYLCASSLVGRGGTEAFFGQGTRLTVV.

The chain couples TRBV11-2 to TRBJ1-1; 7 positions match TRBD1. Trimming at V came to 5 bases and at J to 7 bases, leaving 13 bases not matched to a gene. Germline CDR1 SGHAT, CDR2 FQNNGV. This CDR3 has 15 amino acids. The CDR3 is CASSLTGLEISEAFF. CDR3 sequence (DNA): TGTGCCAGCAGCCTGACAGGGTTGGAAATTAGTGAAGCTTTCTTT.

This clone was seen once. CDR3 loop: CASSLAPSESSYNSPLHF. CDR3 DNA sequence: TGTGCCAGCAGCTTAGCCCCCTCGGAGAGCTCCTATAATTCACCCCTCCACTTT. The chain couples TRBV11-2 to TRBJ1-6, with no clear D. The germline CDR1 and CDR2 sequences are SGHAT and FQNNGV. This CDR3 has 18 residues. The V end was cut by 1 base, the J end by 0 bases, with 13 bases between.

The J gene is TRBJ2-5, the V gene TRBV6-5; 9 bases align to TRBD1. Germline V gene sequence: CDR1 MNHEY, CDR2 SVGAGI. The CDR3 is 15 amino acids. V dropped 6 bases and J dropped 2; count of bases not matched to a gene: 7. This chain's CDR3 is CASRTGTGFQETQYF. Written as DNA, the CDR3 is TGTGCCAGCAGGACCGGGACAGGGTTTCAAGAGACCCAGTACTTC.

This chain's CDR3 is CAISVGGTGSHNSPLHF. The CDR3 nucleotides are TGTGCCATCAGTGTTGGGGGGACAGGGTCCCATAATTCACCCCTCCACTTT. The chain is built from TRBV10-3 and TRBJ1-6; 9 bases match TRBD1. The CDR3 contains 17 residues. Germline V CDR1 and CDR2: ENHRY, SYGVKD. V shed 4 bases and J 5 bases; nucleotides not matched to a gene: 9.

This chain joins TRBV5-1 and TRBJ1-5, with 10 bases lining up with TRBD1. Trimming took 4 bases from V and 4 from J; bases not matched to a gene: 5. The length of the CDR3 is 15 residues. Germline-derived CDR1 and CDR2 are SGHRS and YFSETQ. CDR3 region: CASSPRTGGNQPQHF. DNA for the CDR3: TGCGCCAGCAGCCCGAGGACAGGGGGAAATCAGCCCCAGCATTTT.

The V call is TRBV28, the J call TRBJ2-7; the match to TRBD2 covers 11 bases. The CDR3 spans 15 residues. Germline CDR1 is MDHEN and CDR2 is SYDVKM. V shed 4 bases and J 6 bases; nucleotides not matched to a gene: 8. The CDR3 region has the DNA TGTGCCAGCAGTTCAGGACTAGCGGGCCTAGTCGAGCAGTACTTC. The encoded protein is CASSSGLAGLVEQYF.

J is TRBJ1-2 and V is TRBV7-9; 8 nucleotides agree with TRBD1. The CDR3 has 17 amino acids. With 2 bases clipped from V and 4 bases from J, the junction kept 12 bases outside the gene matches. Germline loops: CDR1 SEHNR, CDR2 FQNEAQ (reference sequence). This CDR3 reads CASSLPGTGQNLYGYTF. DNA for the CDR3: TGTGCCAGCAGCTTACCTGGGACAGGCCAAAACCTCTATGGCTACACCTTC.

The chain combines TRBV6-4 with TRBJ1-6; 7 nucleotides line up with TRBD1. V lost 3 bases, J lost 6 bases, and 8 bases stayed unmatched. From germline, CDR1 is MRHNA and CDR2 SNTAGT. There are 16 residues in the CDR3. This CDR3 reads CASSETPGTANSPLHF. The CDR3 DNA follows: TGTGCCAGCAGTGAGACCCCCGGGACAGCTAATTCACCCCTCCACTTT.

For this clone: This specimen includes other DNA sequences encoding the same CDR3. The chain joins TRBV9 to TRBJ2-3, with 8 bases lining up with TRBD2. This CDR3 region has 14 residues. Germline values: CDR1 SGDLS, CDR2 YYNGEE. V lost 4 bases to trimming and J lost 0 bases; unmatched junction nucleotides: 1. CDR3 sequence (DNA): TGTGCCAGCAGCCGGGGGGGTAGCACAGATACGCAGTATTTT. Amino acids: CASSRGGSTDTQYF.

On this clone: Other nucleotide sequences from this sample produce the same CDR3. This chain uses TRBV6-1 with TRBJ2-7; D gene uncertain. CDR1 and CDR2 (germline): MNHNS, SASEGT. V lost 5 bases, J lost 2 bases, and 4 bases lay in between. The CDR3 extends over 11 amino acids. CDR3 nucleotide sequence: TGTGCCAGCAGTCAAACCTACGAGCAGTACTTC. Translation: CASSQTYEQYF.

This clone has only a few counts. The J gene is TRBJ1-2, the V gene TRBV7-9, with D unclear. V was pared by 1 base and J by 2 bases, with 14 bases between. The germline V gene has CDR1 SEHNR and CDR2 FQNEAQ (reference sequence). This CDR3 is 16 amino acids long. CDR3: CASSLVVGLANYGYTF. DNA for the CDR3: TGTGCCAGCAGCTTAGTGGTTGGGTTAGCGAACTATGGCTACACCTTC.